These T cell receptor beta chains were read from a single sample in a study of cytomegalovirus exposure and HLA in healthy donors. Measured with immunoSEQ multiplex PCR; TCRdb has only the in-frame clones, and not every one. The table has approximately 270,000 clones, 90% seen once. Sequencing input: PBMCs. The source is a woman aged 18 to 35 in good health and CMV-seronegative. The CDR3 runs from the conserved cysteine through the conserved F or W. A D gene is named only where the DNA matches it firmly. For some rows the clone size is stated as once, few or many, or as a class when expanded; others skip it.

d_gene,v_gene,len,j_gene,abundance,CDR3aa,CDR3nt
TRBD1,TRBV7-8,12,TRBJ1-1,once,CASSSRTGAAFF,TGTGCCAGCAGCTCCCGGACAGGGGCGGCTTTCTTT
-,TRBV4-3,15,TRBJ1-5,once,CASSLDLNSNQPQHF,TGCGCCAGCAGCCTAGATTTAAATAGCAATCAGCCCCAGCATTTT
-,TRBV5-1,14,TRBJ1-1,-,CASSWPDRNTEAFF,TGCGCCAGCAGCTGGCCGGACAGGAACACTGAAGCTTTCTTT
-,TRBV7-2,15,TRBJ1-2,-,CASSLDLGGYYGYTF,TGTGCCAGCAGTTTGGACCTGGGGGGTTACTATGGCTACACCTTC
TRBD1,TRBV6-6,13,TRBJ2-2,-,CASSDRGTGELFF,TGTGCCAGCAGCGACAGGGGCACCGGGGAGCTGTTTTTT
TRBD1,TRBV10-1,14,TRBJ2-7,few,CASSRTGNSYEQYF,TGCGCCAGCAGCCGGACAGGTAACTCCTACGAGCAGTACTTC
TRBD1,TRBV6-5,15,TRBJ2-7,-,CASSYGHRGLGEQYF,TGTGCCAGCAGTTACGGGCACAGGGGGCTAGGCGAGCAGTACTTC
-,TRBV4-1,12,TRBJ1-2,-,CASSPGGGSYTF,TGCGCCAGCAGCCCCGGCGGGGGGAGCTACACCTTC
-,TRBV27,13,TRBJ1-1,few,CASSLRGFTEAFF,TGTGCCAGCAGTTTAAGGGGATTCACTGAAGCTTTCTTT
TRBD2,TRBV4-3,16,TRBJ2-3,-,CASSQGRDYATDTQYF,TGCGCCAGCAGCCAAGGGAGGGACTACGCCACAGATACGCAGTATTTT
TRBD2,TRBV6-5,14,TRBJ2-1,-,CASSYGTRSNEQFF,TGTGCCAGCAGTTACGGGACTAGAAGCAATGAGCAGTTCTTC
TRBD2,TRBV27,15,TRBJ2-3,-,CASTALAGGRDTQYF,TGTGCCAGCACCGCCCTAGCGGGGGGGCGAGATACGCAGTATTTT
-,TRBV7-9,14,TRBJ1-2,once,CASSLAGEDYGYTF,TGTGCCAGCAGCTTAGCAGGGGAAGACTATGGCTACACCTTC
TRBD2,TRBV28,15,TRBJ2-1,-,CASTALAGALNEQFF,TGTGCCAGCACCGCACTAGCGGGGGCCCTCAATGAGCAGTTCTTC
TRBD2,TRBV27,15,TRBJ2-1,-,CASSLLAGGPREQFF,TGTGCCAGCAGTTTACTAGCGGGGGGGCCTAGAGAGCAGTTCTTC
TRBD2,TRBV29-1,14,TRBJ2-3,-,CSGETSGVTDTQYF,TGCAGCGGGGAGACTAGCGGGGTAACAGATACGCAGTATTTT
TRBD1,TRBV11-1,14,TRBJ2-5,-,CASSPTGGEETQYF,TGTGCCAGCAGCCCGACAGGGGGCGAGGAGACCCAGTACTTC
-,TRBV15,17,TRBJ1-1,once,CATSPSDIGGPQDEAFF,TGTGCCACCAGCCCCTCTGACATTGGGGGCCCACAAGATGAAGCTTTCTTT
-,TRBV4-1,15,TRBJ1-2,once,CASSQEQQANYGYTF,TGCGCCAGCAGCCAAGAACAGCAAGCTAACTATGGCTACACCTTC
TRBD1,TRBV6-5,14,TRBJ1-1,-,CASSYEGAHTEAFF,TGTGCCAGCAGTTACGAGGGGGCGCACACTGAAGCTTTCTTT
-,TRBV7-9,18,TRBJ2-7,-,CASSRVFETVQPSYEQYF,TGTGCCAGCAGCCGAGTATTCGAGACAGTTCAACCTTCCTACGAGCAGTACTTC
-,TRBV29-1,13,TRBJ2-7,-,CSVENPRNYEQYF,TGCAGCGTTGAAAATCCCAGAAACTACGAGCAGTACTTC
-,TRBV7-6,15,TRBJ2-3,-,CASSLEAALTDTQYF,TGTGCCAGCAGCTTAGAGGCAGCGCTCACAGATACGCAGTATTTT
TRBD1,TRBV4-3,15,TRBJ2-5,-,CASTPDRGGQETQYF,TGCGCCAGCACCCCGGACAGGGGAGGCCAAGAGACCCAGTACTTC
TRBD1,TRBV5-6,16,TRBJ2-2,-,CASSSDRGPNTGELFF,TGTGCCAGCAGCTCGGACAGGGGGCCCAACACCGGGGAGCTGTTTTTT
-,TRBV14,13,TRBJ1-2,-,CASSQGRQYGYTF,TGTGCCAGCAGCCAAGGCAGGCAATATGGCTACACCTTC
-,TRBV27,16,TRBJ1-5,-,CASSRIGTQARQPQHF,TGTGCCAGCAGCAGAATCGGGACTCAAGCGCGTCAGCCCCAGCATTTT
TRBD1,TRBV15,16,TRBJ2-7,-,CATSRADRGLFYEQYF,TGTGCCACCAGCAGAGCGGACAGGGGTCTTTTCTACGAGCAGTACTTC
TRBD2,TRBV4-3,16,TRBJ2-1,-,CASSQELRGGYNEQFF,TGCGCCAGCAGCCAAGAATTGCGGGGGGGGTACAATGAGCAGTTCTTC
TRBD1,TRBV28,13,TRBJ1-6,-,CAGGTENNSPLHF,TGTGCCGGAGGGACAGAGAATAATTCACCCCTCCACTTT
TRBD1,TRBV7-9,14,TRBJ2-7,-,CASSLAGQAYEQYF,TGTGCCAGCAGCTTGGCGGGACAGGCCTACGAGCAGTACTTC
-,TRBV5-4,14,TRBJ2-7,few,CASSQDRILNEQYF,TGTGCCAGCAGCCAGGACAGAATTCTGAACGAGCAGTACTTC
-,TRBV28,14,TRBJ1-2,-,CASSDAGAPYGYTF,TGTGCCAGCAGTGATGCAGGGGCGCCTTATGGCTACACCTTC
TRBD2,TRBV19,15,TRBJ2-2,once,CASSRSGGVSGELFF,TGTGCCAGTAGTAGGAGCGGGGGGGTGTCCGGGGAGCTGTTTTTT
-,TRBV28,13,TRBJ1-6,-,CASSFRGNSPLHF,TGTGCCAGCAGTTTTCGGGGTAATTCACCCCTCCACTTT
-,TRBV28,13,TRBJ1-1,-,CASRGTPNTEAFF,TGTGCCAGCAGGGGGACACCCAACACTGAAGCTTTCTTT
TRBD1,TRBV28,16,TRBJ2-1,-,CASSSPGQGSGNEQFF,TGTGCCAGCAGCTCACCGGGACAGGGGTCCGGAAATGAGCAGTTCTTC
TRBD2,TRBV11-3,15,TRBJ2-3,-,CASSLGGADTDTQYF,TGTGCCAGCAGCTTGGGAGGGGCGGACACAGATACGCAGTATTTT
-,TRBV6-1,13,TRBJ1-5,-,CASSESGVQPQHF,TGTGCCAGCAGTGAAAGCGGGGTTCAGCCCCAGCATTTT
-,TRBV21-1,17,TRBJ2-4,-,CPQQHPIRDGAKNIQYF,TGTCCTCAGCAGCATCCTATTCGGGATGGAGCCAAAAACATTCAGTACTTC
-,TRBV10-3,16,TRBJ1-1,once,CAANARVDSLNTEAFF,TGTGCCGCCAACGCCCGTGTGGACAGCCTGAACACTGAAGCTTTCTTT
TRBD2,TRBV11-1,17,TRBJ2-2,-,CASSLSLLAGAGGELFF,TGTGCCAGCAGCTTAAGTCTCCTAGCGGGGGCCGGCGGGGAGCTGTTTTTT
TRBD1,TRBV11-2,16,TRBJ1-4,-,CASSFSAGTGAEKLFF,TGTGCCAGCAGCTTTTCTGCCGGGACAGGGGCTGAAAAACTGTTTTTT
-,TRBV9,17,TRBJ2-3,-,CASSDTPTGRSTDTQYF,TGTGCCAGCAGCGACACCCCAACAGGGCGATCCACAGATACGCAGTATTTT